The rows below give T cell receptor beta chains drawn from one sample of a study of blood T cell repertoires in COVID-19. Sequencing used immunoSEQ multiplex PCR; TCRdb keeps in-frame clones, though not all of them. In the table there are roughly 330,000 clones, 80% to 90% of which are singletons. Sequencing was done on a sample of peripheral blood. The source is a woman in her fifties or sixties with acute or convalescent COVID-19. Each CDR3 is given without its conserved first and last residue. A D gene is named only where the DNA matches it firmly. Expanded clones are given a class, and other clones once, few, many or no size at all.

j_call: TRBJ2-1; clone_size: -; v_call: TRBV2; d_call: -; cdr3_aa: ASRDRRAEQF
j_call: TRBJ1-2; clone_size: once; v_call: TRBV2; d_call: TRBD1; cdr3_aa: ASRTGTGDGYT
j_call: TRBJ2-3; clone_size: -; v_call: TRBV11-2; d_call: TRBD2; cdr3_aa: ASSRPTGGPADTQY
j_call: TRBJ2-7; clone_size: -; v_call: TRBV7-3; d_call: -; cdr3_aa: ASSLMGGQDEQY
j_call: TRBJ2-5; clone_size: -; v_call: TRBV6-2/TRBV6-3; d_call: TRBD1; cdr3_aa: ASSSPGRGLETQY
j_call: TRBJ2-1; clone_size: -; v_call: TRBV7-3; d_call: -; cdr3_aa: ASSLTDSYNEQF
j_call: TRBJ1-3; clone_size: -; v_call: TRBV3-1/TRBV3-2; d_call: -; cdr3_aa: ASSHRDISGNTIY
j_call: TRBJ2-3; clone_size: -; v_call: TRBV5-6; d_call: TRBD2; cdr3_aa: ASSSTTSGGTDTQY
j_call: TRBJ2-7; clone_size: -; v_call: TRBV5-1; d_call: TRBD1; cdr3_aa: ASSPAEDRGAYEQY
j_call: TRBJ2-1; clone_size: -; v_call: TRBV10-1; d_call: TRBD1; cdr3_aa: ASRAGTDYNEQF
j_call: TRBJ1-2; clone_size: -; v_call: TRBV11-2; d_call: -; cdr3_aa: ASSLDPVIYGYT
j_call: TRBJ2-1; clone_size: -; v_call: TRBV6-5; d_call: TRBD2; cdr3_aa: ASRASGGRNNEQF
j_call: TRBJ1-6; clone_size: -; v_call: TRBV29-1; d_call: TRBD1; cdr3_aa: SVAAGTGNSPLH
j_call: TRBJ2-7; clone_size: -; v_call: TRBV3-1/TRBV3-2; d_call: -; cdr3_aa: ASSRDSTPSGQY
j_call: TRBJ1-1; clone_size: -; v_call: TRBV19; d_call: TRBD1; cdr3_aa: ASSRGQGDEAF
j_call: TRBJ1-2; clone_size: -; v_call: TRBV9; d_call: TRBD1; cdr3_aa: ASSVGTGHGYT
j_call: TRBJ1-4; clone_size: -; v_call: TRBV9; d_call: -; cdr3_aa: ASSVGGGTNEKLF
j_call: TRBJ2-3; clone_size: -; v_call: TRBV6-5; d_call: TRBD1; cdr3_aa: ASSYRRTGGTDTQY
j_call: TRBJ1-2; clone_size: -; v_call: TRBV19; d_call: -; cdr3_aa: ASSQWPYYGYT
j_call: TRBJ2-2; clone_size: -; v_call: TRBV11-3; d_call: TRBD2; cdr3_aa: ASSSGGASVVAGELF
j_call: TRBJ1-2; clone_size: once; v_call: TRBV28; d_call: -; cdr3_aa: ASSSPGWHGYT
j_call: TRBJ2-3; clone_size: -; v_call: TRBV6-6; d_call: TRBD2; cdr3_aa: ASRTSGGRTDTQY
j_call: TRBJ1-2; clone_size: -; v_call: TRBV6-5; d_call: -; cdr3_aa: ASSSLGTIGYT
j_call: TRBJ1-4; clone_size: -; v_call: TRBV4-1; d_call: -; cdr3_aa: ASSGKPGILNEKLF
j_call: TRBJ2-3; clone_size: -; v_call: TRBV6-6; d_call: -; cdr3_aa: ASKLAAVSGDTQY
j_call: TRBJ1-1; clone_size: -; v_call: TRBV30; d_call: -; cdr3_aa: AWRGLETF
j_call: TRBJ2-1; clone_size: -; v_call: TRBV6-5; d_call: -; cdr3_aa: ASSQNRNEQF
j_call: TRBJ1-1; clone_size: -; v_call: TRBV7-2; d_call: TRBD1; cdr3_aa: ASSSDRIMNTEAF
j_call: TRBJ2-1; clone_size: -; v_call: TRBV2; d_call: -; cdr3_aa: ASRLSYNEQF
j_call: TRBJ1-1; clone_size: -; v_call: TRBV19; d_call: -; cdr3_aa: ASSIDLSSEAF
j_call: TRBJ2-6; clone_size: -; v_call: TRBV3-1/TRBV3-2; d_call: -; cdr3_aa: ASNRQVPSGANVLT
j_call: TRBJ1-1; clone_size: -; v_call: TRBV6-2/TRBV6-3; d_call: TRBD1; cdr3_aa: ASSYLMTGALYNQAF
j_call: TRBJ2-7; clone_size: -; v_call: TRBV19; d_call: TRBD2; cdr3_aa: ASSIQTSEYEQY
j_call: TRBJ2-7; clone_size: -; v_call: TRBV7-6; d_call: -; cdr3_aa: ASSLAAGGYSEQY
j_call: TRBJ2-7; clone_size: -; v_call: TRBV19; d_call: TRBD2; cdr3_aa: ASSKGPSGYEQY
j_call: TRBJ1-3; clone_size: -; v_call: TRBV7-2; d_call: -; cdr3_aa: ASNLDSFGNTIY
j_call: TRBJ1-1; clone_size: -; v_call: TRBV20-1; d_call: TRBD1; cdr3_aa: SVQGTTEAF
j_call: TRBJ2-3; clone_size: -; v_call: TRBV12-5; d_call: TRBD2; cdr3_aa: ASGLPPGLATDTQY
j_call: TRBJ1-3; clone_size: -; v_call: TRBV15; d_call: -; cdr3_aa: ATSRGGDSGNTIY
j_call: TRBJ2-5; clone_size: -; v_call: TRBV12-5; d_call: -; cdr3_aa: ASGPGDVETQY
j_call: TRBJ2-3; clone_size: -; v_call: TRBV11-2; d_call: TRBD1; cdr3_aa: ASSATGTGLTSTDTQY
j_call: TRBJ1-1; clone_size: -; v_call: TRBV7-9; d_call: -; cdr3_aa: ASSEDQGFPPNTEAF
j_call: TRBJ1-6; clone_size: -; v_call: TRBV7-8; d_call: -; cdr3_aa: ASSLASNSPLH
j_call: TRBJ1-2; clone_size: -; v_call: TRBV6-2/TRBV6-3; d_call: -; cdr3_aa: ASSYYSKSGYT
j_call: TRBJ2-5; clone_size: -; v_call: TRBV7-9; d_call: -; cdr3_aa: ATARQGETQY
j_call: TRBJ1-3; clone_size: -; v_call: TRBV19; d_call: TRBD1; cdr3_aa: ASRGRTGGSFAGNTIY
j_call: TRBJ1-2; clone_size: -; v_call: TRBV18; d_call: TRBD1; cdr3_aa: ASSPLGQGSNYGYT
j_call: TRBJ1-1; clone_size: once; v_call: TRBV30; d_call: -; cdr3_aa: AWSVPGGLVAF
j_call: TRBJ1-5; clone_size: -; v_call: TRBV30; d_call: -; cdr3_aa: AWSVQGSQPQH
j_call: TRBJ1-3; clone_size: -; v_call: TRBV5-1; d_call: TRBD1; cdr3_aa: ASSAGTGAGNTIY
j_call: TRBJ2-1; clone_size: -; v_call: TRBV7-3; d_call: -; cdr3_aa: ASSPYPPGQGEQF
j_call: TRBJ1-2; clone_size: -; v_call: TRBV5-1; d_call: -; cdr3_aa: ASSLRGGSDYGYT
j_call: TRBJ2-1; clone_size: -; v_call: TRBV11-2; d_call: TRBD2; cdr3_aa: ASSLVGGTSGINEQF
j_call: TRBJ1-2; clone_size: -; v_call: TRBV27; d_call: -; cdr3_aa: ASAPPDTANYGYT
j_call: TRBJ2-5; clone_size: few; v_call: TRBV7-9; d_call: TRBD2; cdr3_aa: ASSWTSGGYGTQY